This is a list of T cell receptor beta chains from one sample in a study of shared clonotypes between healthy human individuals. Assay used: immunoSEQ multiplex PCR; TCRdb lists only in-frame clones, some missing. The sample has fewer than 1 million clones, 96% seen once. Sequences were obtained from naive CD8+ T cells sorted from blood. All receptors come from a man under 40 in good health. Both conserved end residues are part of each CDR3. A D gene is named only where the DNA matches it firmly.

v_call: TRBV27; d_call: TRBD1; j_call: TRBJ2-3; cdr3_nt: TGTGCCAGCAGTATAGGGACAGGGTCAGATACGCAGTATTTT; cdr3_aa: CASSIGTGSDTQYF
v_call: TRBV10-1; d_call: NA; j_call: TRBJ1-4; cdr3_nt: TGCGCCAGCAGGGATGAAAAACTGTTTTTT; cdr3_aa: CASRDEKLFF
v_call: TRBV4-1; d_call: TRBD1; j_call: TRBJ1-4; cdr3_nt: TGCGCCAGCAGCCCGCAGACAGGGGCTGTGGAAAAACTGTTTTTT; cdr3_aa: CASSPQTGAVEKLFF
v_call: TRBV4-1; d_call: NA; j_call: TRBJ2-7; cdr3_nt: TGCGCCAGCAGCCAAGGGGCTCTGAACTACGAGCAGTACTTC; cdr3_aa: CASSQGALNYEQYF
v_call: TRBV7-9; d_call: TRBD1; j_call: TRBJ2-2; cdr3_nt: TGTGCCAGCAGCCCTTTGGGACAGAGACTAAACACCGGGGAGCTGTTTTTT; cdr3_aa: CASSPLGQRLNTGELFF
v_call: TRBV9; d_call: NA; j_call: TRBJ2-5; cdr3_nt: TGTGCCAGCAGCGGACTACAGGGTTCCCAAGAGACCCAGTACTTC; cdr3_aa: CASSGLQGSQETQYF
v_call: TRBV27; d_call: NA; j_call: TRBJ2-7; cdr3_nt: TGTGCCAGCAGCGCAGGGTTTGGATACGAGCAGTACTTC; cdr3_aa: CASSAGFGYEQYF
v_call: TRBV9; d_call: NA; j_call: TRBJ2-7; cdr3_nt: TGTGCCAGCAGCCCATTAGACAGATTCTACGAGCAGTACTTC; cdr3_aa: CASSPLDRFYEQYF
v_call: TRBV6-1; d_call: NA; j_call: TRBJ2-7; cdr3_nt: TGTGCCAGCAGTTTGAGAATACTAGCTTACGAGCAGTACTTC; cdr3_aa: CASSLRILAYEQYF
v_call: TRBV7-6; d_call: NA; j_call: TRBJ1-1; cdr3_nt: TGTGCCAGCAGCTTGGTCTTAACGGCTAACACTGAAGCTTTCTTT; cdr3_aa: CASSLVLTANTEAFF
v_call: TRBV7-6; d_call: TRBD1; j_call: TRBJ2-7; cdr3_nt: TGTGCCAGCAGCTTAGCCCTGGGGTCAGGGGGAAGTTACGAGCAGTACTTC; cdr3_aa: CASSLALGSGGSYEQYF
v_call: TRBV27; d_call: NA; j_call: TRBJ2-1; cdr3_nt: TGTGCCAGCAGCACAGGGAGCTCCTACAATGAGCAGTTCTTC; cdr3_aa: CASSTGSSYNEQFF
v_call: TRBV5-1; d_call: NA; j_call: TRBJ2-1; cdr3_nt: TGCGCCAGCAGCCCCCCTGGCGCTAACTACAATGAGCAGTTCTTC; cdr3_aa: CASSPPGANYNEQFF